The 12 T cell receptor beta chains below all came from one sample that was sequenced in a study of T cells in Graves' hyperthyroidism and ophthalmopathy. Researchers amplified the TCR beta CDR3 regions from RNA transcripts. A first-round RT-PCR of the TCR CDR3 used the HTBI primer set. A single record per CDR3 protein comes from TCRdb applying MiXCR to the multiplex PCR reads. The sample lists about 560,000 distinct CDR3 sequences, over 15% occurring once. Sequencing was done on a sample of blood. The receptors derive from a young woman with Graves' hyperthyroidism.

There are a few counts of this clonotype. This chain joins TRBV14 and TRBJ1-2; D is unresolved. The germline V and J ends were trimmed by 0 bases and 4 bases, with 15 bases remaining between them. The length of the CDR3 is 16 residues. Germline assignment: CDR1 SGHDN and CDR2 FVKESK. CDR3 coding DNA: TGTGCCAGCAGCCAAGATCGACTCGGCTCCCGCTATGGCTACACCTTC. Translated, it gives CASSQDRLGSRYGYTF.

This chain joins TRBV19 and TRBJ2-2; D is possibly TRBD2 (6 bases). Per germline, CDR1 LNHDA and CDR2 SQIVND (reference sequence). The CDR3 totals 16 residues. Trimming pared 10 bases from V and 3 bases from J, leaving 21 bases between. The CDR3 sequence is CATRINAGRYTGELFF. DNA of the CDR3: TGTGCCACCAGAATCAACGCGGGACGGTACACCGGGGAGCTGTTTTTT.

This clonotype was counted ten times or more. The CDR3 region is CASSLALGGYTF. The CDR3 bases are TGTGCCAGCAGCTTAGCTCTGGGGGGCTACACCTTC. This sequence joins TRBV7-8 and TRBJ1-2, with no clear D. Trimming cost V 0 bases and J 8 bases, with 7 bases left between them. There are 12 residues in the CDR3. Germline V gene lookup returns CDR1 SGHVS and CDR2 FQNEAQ.

This clonotype was detected only a few times. The chain combines TRBV10-3 with TRBJ2-7; possible D gene TRBD2, 6 bases. The CDR3 spans 19 residues. The germline V and J ends were trimmed by 2 bases and 3 bases, with 26 bases remaining between them. The germline V gene encodes CDR1 ENHRY and CDR2 SYGVKD. CDR3 nucleotides: TGTGCCATCAGTGAGACCCCACGAGGTGAGACTAGTCTTTTCTACGAGCAGTACTTC. Protein: CAISETPRGETSLFYEQYF.

The chain links TRBV27 to TRBJ2-2; D perhaps matches TRBD2 (6 bases). CDR1 MNHEY and CDR2 SMNVEV come from the germline V gene (reference sequence). V gave up 10 bases and J gave up 6 bases, with 12 bases separating them. The CDR3 covers 12 residues. The CDR3 DNA reads TGTGCCATTGGGGGGAAGGCCGGGGAGCTGTTTTTT. This gives the protein CAIGGKAGELFF.

V and J are TRBV5-1 and TRBJ1-2; D perhaps matches TRBD1 (5 bases). The length of the CDR3 is 14 residues. With 4 bases removed from V and 4 bases from J, the gap between germline ends came to 14 bases. Germline lookup yields CDR1 SGHRS and CDR2 YFSETQ. In DNA, the CDR3 is TGCGCCAGCAGCCGGGGGAGGGAAACCTATGGCTACACCTTC. Its protein is CASSRGRETYGYTF.

This clonotype was seen repeatedly, ten times or more. The chain is built from TRBV3-1 and TRBJ2-5, with D uncertain. Deletions cut 6 bases from V and 5 bases from J, with 16 bases between. The length of the CDR3 is 14 residues. Germline assignment: CDR1 LGHDT and CDR2 YNNKEL (reference sequence). Here the CDR3 reads CASRILGNTETQYF. CDR3 bases: TGTGCCAGCAGAATTCTAGGTAACACGGAGACCCAGTACTTC.

This clonotype was seen repeatedly, ten times or more. V gene TRBV7-2 combines with J gene TRBJ2-5; D not certain. This CDR3 spans 12 amino acids. V lost 4 bases and J 6 bases, leaving 9 bases between the germline ends. Germline-derived CDR1 and CDR2 are SGHTA and FQGNSA. The CDR3: CASSSGLQTQYF. In DNA, the CDR3 is TGTGCCAGCAGCTCAGGCCTACAGACCCAGTACTTC. Full variable domain (missing parts from reference TRBV7-2 and TRBJ2-5): GAGVSQSPSNKVTEKGKDVELRCDPISGHTALYWYRQSLGQGLEFLIYFQGNSAPDKSGLPSDRFSAERTGGSVSTLTIQRTQQEDSAVYLCASSSGLQTQYFGPGTRLLVL.

This clonotype was recorded many times. The rearrangement uses TRBV7-9 and TRBJ2-5, with D possibly TRBD1 on 6 matching bases. V lost 5 bases to trimming and J lost 4 bases, with 14 bases between them. Germline V CDR1 and CDR2: SEHNR, FQNEAQ (reference sequence). The CDR3 is made up of 14 amino acids. CDR3: CASSASGTTETQYF. The DNA for the CDR3 is TGTGCCAGCAGCGCCTCCGGGACAACAGAGACCCAGTACTTC.

In this sample, this clonotype turned up a few times. This chain links TRBV29-1 with TRBJ2-3; D is possibly TRBD1 or TRBD2 (6 bases each). Looked up from germline, CDR1 is SQVTM and CDR2 is ANQGSEA. This CDR3 region has 14 residues. V lost 6 bases, J lost 3 bases, and 16 bases lay in between. The CDR3 loop reads CSVRGRGLTDTQYF. DNA of the CDR3: TGCAGCGTCAGGGGTCGGGGGCTAACAGATACGCAGTATTTT.

This sequence joins TRBV5-6 and TRBJ1-4, with D maybe TRBD1 (6 bases). Germline V gives CDR1 SGHDT, CDR2 YYEEEE. V was clipped by 2 bases and J by 4 bases, with 9 bases between them. The CDR3 has 14 residues. CDR3 residues: CASSFGQINEKLFF. In DNA form, the CDR3 reads TGTGCCAGCAGCTTTGGACAGATTAATGAAAAACTGTTTTTT.

The table lists this clonotype with many counts. The gene calls are TRBV2 and TRBJ1-5; D is unclear. Trimming removed 5 bases from V and 4 bases from J, with 9 bases in between. The length of the CDR3 is 13 residues. The germline CDR1 and CDR2 sequences are SNHLY and FYNNEI. CDR3: CASSWVLNQPQHF. In DNA form, the CDR3 reads TGTGCCAGCAGTTGGGTCCTTAATCAGCCCCAGCATTTT.